Listed here are 25 T cell receptor beta chains from one sample, sequenced in a study of T cell repertoires in cytomegalovirus infection. What these receptors recognize is not known. TCRdb analysed the reads with MiXCR anew, one entry per CDR3 protein. The sample lists 84,000 or so distinct CDR3 sequences, 45% to 50% occurring once. The sequencing here drew on CD8+ T cells from cultured PBMCs, taken from culture after CMV antigen stimulation. The receptors stem from a human donor in good health (CMV status not recorded). Some clones in this sample may be carry-over from other donors' samples.

The J gene is TRBJ2-7, the V gene TRBV7-8; 9 positions agree with TRBD2. This CDR3 contains 14 residues. Unmatched junction bases numbered 7, after V lost 5 bases and J lost 5 bases. CDR1 is SGHVS, CDR2 FQNEAQ, per germline. The CDR3 is CASSPLAGGNEQYF. The CDR3 nucleotides read TGTGCCAGCAGCCCGCTTGCGGGGGGGAACGAGCAGTACTTC. Variable domain in full (rest from reference TRBV7-8 and TRBJ2-7): GAGVSQSPRYKVAKRGQDVALRCDPISGHVSLFWYQQALGQGPEFLTYFQNEAQLDKSGLPSDRFFAERPEGSVSTLKIQRTQQEDSAVYLCASSPLAGGNEQYFGPGTRLTVT.

This clonotype was seen more than once but under ten times. The rearrangement joins TRBV10-3 to TRBJ2-7, with 10 bases identical to TRBD2. The CDR3 is made up of 12 amino acids. The V segment lost 10 bases and the J segment 3 bases; nucleotides outside the gene matches: 3. From germline, CDR1 is ENHRY and CDR2 SYGVKD. The CDR3 loop reads CATSGSVYEQYF. CDR3 coding DNA: TGTGCCACTAGCGGGAGTGTCTACGAGCAGTACTTC.

This clonotype was picked up a small number of times. This chain connects TRBV7-6 to TRBJ2-7; maybe TRBD1 (6 bases). The CDR3 spans 12 residues. CDR1 is SGHVS and CDR2 is FNYEAQ in the germline V gene. Trimming left V 5 bases short and J 4 bases short, with 9 bases between. The CDR3 region is CASSGTGYEQYF. The CDR3 DNA reads TGTGCCAGCAGCGGCACAGGGTACGAGCAGTACTTC.

This clonotype was observed a handful of times. The chain links TRBV7-6 to TRBJ2-2; TRBD2 might be the D (5 bases). There are 15 residues in the CDR3. Germline values: CDR1 SGHVS, CDR2 FNYEAQ. Deletions cut 4 bases from V and 5 bases from J, with 14 bases between. For the CDR3, the DNA is TGTGCCAGCAGCTCGCCAACCGGGGAAACCGGGGAGCTGTTTTTT. Residues: CASSSPTGETGELFF.

The chain recombines TRBV7-9 with TRBJ2-2; D is uncertain. The V gene's germline CDR1 is SEHNR and CDR2 FQNEAQ (reference sequence). CDR3 length: 16 residues. The V and J ends lost 5 bases and 0 bases respectively, with 13 bases between them. The CDR3 sequence: CASSHGLRANTGELFF. Written as DNA, the CDR3 is TGTGCCAGCAGCCACGGTTTACGCGCGAACACCGGGGAGCTGTTTTTT.

This clonotype has just a few counts. This chain uses TRBV6-2 or TRBV6-3 with TRBJ1-2; D unclear. The CDR3 is made up of 14 amino acids. Trimming shortened V by 0 bases and J by 5 bases, and 10 bases separated the two germline ends. Germline V lookup: CDR1 MNHEY, CDR2 SVGEGT. The CDR3 DNA follows: TGTGCCAGCAGTTACTCGCCAGCTTCTTATGGCTACACCTTC. The encoded protein is CASSYSPASYGYTF.

The chain couples TRBV4-1 to TRBJ2-7; D ambiguous. The CDR3 totals 14 residues. Germline loops: CDR1 MGHRA, CDR2 YSYEKL. V was trimmed by 1 base and J by 5 bases, leaving 12 bases between them. The CDR3 DNA is TGCGCCAGCAGCCAAGGAGTGGCAGTGGACGAGCAGTACTTC. Protein: CASSQGVAVDEQYF.

V and J are TRBV11-3 and TRBJ2-3, with 7 bases that match TRBD1. After removal of 5 bases from V and 2 bases from J, the junction contained 10 bases not matched to a gene. Germline V gene sequence: CDR1 SGHNT, CDR2 YENEEA. This CDR3 spans 16 amino acids. CDR3 sequence reads: CASSPAGQAITDTQYF. CDR3 sequence (DNA): TGTGCCAGCAGCCCGGCCGGACAGGCGATCACAGATACGCAGTATTTT.

The genes are TRBV19 and TRBJ2-5; no clear D gene. CDR1 and CDR2 from the germline V gene are LNHDA and SQIVND (reference sequence). The CDR3 has 15 amino acids. V was trimmed by 5 bases and J by 0 bases, leaving 13 bases between them. Written as DNA, the CDR3 is TGTGCCAGTAGTTCTAGGAACAGTAACCAAGAGACCCAGTACTTC. Translating it yields CASSSRNSNQETQYF.

This clonotype occurred a few times. The chain joins TRBV2 to TRBJ2-6, with a tentative D call TRBD1 (5 bases). The germline V and J ends were trimmed by 7 bases and 0 bases, with 10 bases remaining between them. This CDR3 is 15 amino acids long. In germline, CDR1 is SNHLY, CDR2 FYNNEI. The chain's CDR3 is CASKDTHSGANVLTF. As DNA, the CDR3 is TGTGCCAGCAAGGACACTCACTCTGGGGCCAACGTCCTGACTTTC.

The sample holds a few counts of this clonotype. The rearrangement uses TRBV6-1 and TRBJ2-7; TRBD1 matches 10 bases. CDR1 and CDR2 (germline): MNHNS, SASEGT. Losses at the gene ends were 0 bases for V and 2 bases for J; bases not matched to a gene: 7. CDR3 size: 17 residues. The CDR3 sequence is CASSEARGTGVTYEQYF. The CDR3 bases are TGTGCCAGCAGTGAAGCGCGGGGGACAGGGGTTACCTACGAGCAGTACTTC.

In this sample, this clonotype turned up a few times. The chain combines TRBV6-2 or TRBV6-3 with TRBJ1-2; TRBD1 matches 7 bases. This CDR3 contains 14 residues. J gave up 2 bases and V 6 bases, and 6 bases lay outside the gene matches. Germline V lookup: CDR1 MNHEY, CDR2 SVGEGT. In DNA form, the CDR3 reads TGTGCCAGCAGCTCGGGACAGCTAAACTATGGCTACACCTTC. It encodes CASSSGQLNYGYTF.

The chain employs TRBV28 and TRBJ2-3; tentative D call: TRBD2 (6 bases). The ends were cut back, 6 bases at V and 2 bases at J, with 18 bases in the middle. The CDR3 totals 16 residues. Germline V CDR1 and CDR2: MDHEN, SYDVKM. CDR3 sequence: CASRTGTSTLTDTQYF. The CDR3 coding sequence is TGTGCCAGCAGGACCGGGACTTCTACTCTCACAGATACGCAGTATTTT.

The J gene is TRBJ1-2, the V gene TRBV11-1, with D possibly matching TRBD1 (6 bases). V was shortened by 5 bases and J by 0 bases, with 10 bases between the two germline ends. This CDR3 spans 14 amino acids. In germline, CDR1 is SGHAT, CDR2 FQDESV (reference sequence). The CDR3 DNA sequence: TGTGCCAGCAGCCACGGGACACCTAACTATGGCTACACCTTC. Its translation is CASSHGTPNYGYTF.

The rearrangement links TRBV12-3 or TRBV12-4 to TRBJ1-1; possible D gene TRBD1, 6 bases. The V end was cut by 4 bases, the J end by 3 bases, with 15 bases between. The CDR3 extends over 15 amino acids. CDR3 sequence reads: CASSSGGAGDTEAFF. Written as DNA, the CDR3 is TGTGCCAGCAGTTCTGGAGGGGCAGGGGACACTGAAGCTTTCTTT.

Here the CDR3 reads CSVEGTSGSYEQYF. The DNA of the CDR3 is TGCAGCGTTGAAGGGACTAGCGGGAGTTACGAGCAGTACTTC. This rearrangement joins TRBV29-1 to TRBJ2-7; 13 nucleotides match TRBD2. The CDR3 has 14 amino acids. Germline trimming cut 1 base from V and 4 bases from J; bases unmatched to any gene: 1. Germline V gene sequence: CDR1 SQVTM, CDR2 ANQGSEA.

V gene TRBV2 combines with J gene TRBJ2-7, with D perhaps matching TRBD2 (5 bases). Germline loops: CDR1 SNHLY, CDR2 FYNNEI. V lost 8 bases to trimming and J lost 0 bases, with 14 bases between them. CDR3 size: 14 residues. Written as DNA, the CDR3 is TGTGCCAGCGGAGGCGGTGGCGTCTCCTACGAGCAGTACTTC. It specifies CASGGGGVSYEQYF.

The chain is built from TRBV7-2 and TRBJ1-6; no definite D call. Germline V gene data show CDR1 as SGHTA and CDR2 as FQGNSA. Between the trimmed V and J ends, which lost 2 bases and 4 bases, there was a span of 12 bases. The length of the CDR3 is 16 residues. DNA for the CDR3: TGTGCCAGCAGCTTAAACCAGGTTCTATATAATTCACCCCTCCACTTT. It codes for CASSLNQVLYNSPLHF.

This clonotype turned up a few times. This rearrangement joins TRBV6-1 to TRBJ1-5; 12 bases are a match to TRBD1. The length of the CDR3 is 19 residues. Germline V gene lookup returns CDR1 MNHNS and CDR2 SASEGT. V lost 5 bases, J lost 4 bases, and 15 bases stayed unmatched. This chain's CDR3 is CASSPGTGGAVWGNQPQHF. In DNA, the CDR3 is TGTGCCAGCAGTCCAGGGACAGGGGGCGCCGTGTGGGGGAATCAGCCCCAGCATTTT.

The chain has TRBV7-6 and TRBJ2-7, with D possibly TRBD1 on 5 matching bases. This CDR3 has 13 residues. Germline CDR1 and CDR2: SGHVS and FNYEAQ. Trimming took 5 bases from V and 3 from J, leaving 11 bases between them. CDR3 nucleotide sequence: TGTGCCAGCAGCATGACAGAGTACTACGAGCAGTACTTC. Amino acids: CASSMTEYYEQYF. Full variable domain (remainder filled in from reference TRBV7-6 and TRBJ2-7): GAGVSQSPRYKVTKRGQDVALRCDPISGHVSLYWYRQALGQGPEFLTYFNYEAQQDKSGLPNDRFSAERPEGSISTLTIQRTEQRDSAMYRCASSMTEYYEQYFGPGTRLTVT.

A few counts support this clonotype. The chain is built from TRBV7-9 and TRBJ2-3, with 13 bases identical to TRBD2. J gave up 0 bases and V 3 bases, and 3 bases lay outside the gene matches. From germline, CDR1 is SEHNR and CDR2 FQNEAQ (reference sequence). CDR3 length equals 17 residues. CDR3 sequence: CASSFPGLAGSTDTQYF. CDR3 sequence (DNA): TGTGCCAGCAGCTTCCCGGGACTAGCGGGAAGCACAGATACGCAGTATTTT.

The chain uses TRBV7-9 and TRBJ1-2; TRBD1 aligns across 7 bases. V dropped 10 bases and J dropped 7; count of bases not matched to a gene: 12. The germline CDR1 and CDR2 sequences are SEHNR and FQNEAQ (reference sequence). This CDR3 has 13 amino acids. The CDR3 region has the DNA TGTGCCACATACACAGGGGCTTTGCGTGGCTACACCTTC. Translating it yields CATYTGALRGYTF.

The chain has TRBV7-2 and TRBJ2-1; the match to TRBD2 covers 14 bases. The V gene end was trimmed by 2 bases and the J gene end by 6 bases; junction bases not matched to a gene: 12. CDR3 length: 19 amino acids. The germline V gene has CDR1 SGHTA and CDR2 FQGNSA. CDR3 protein: CASSLTTSGRALTVNEQFF. In DNA form, the CDR3 reads TGTGCCAGCAGCTTAACGACTAGCGGGAGGGCCCTTACAGTCAATGAGCAGTTCTTC.

The chain carries TRBV7-6 and TRBJ1-1, with 7 nucleotides matching TRBD1. Germline CDR1 SGHVS, CDR2 FNYEAQ. V gave up 3 bases and J gave up 7 bases; unmatched junction bases: 5. The CDR3 is made up of 13 amino acids. The CDR3 spells CASSFRDSLEAFF. The CDR3 nucleotides read TGTGCCAGCAGCTTCCGGGACAGCCTTGAAGCTTTCTTT. Full variable domain (outside the CDR3, taken from reference TRBV7-6 and TRBJ1-1): GAGVSQSPRYKVTKRGQDVALRCDPISGHVSLYWYRQALGQGPEFLTYFNYEAQQDKSGLPNDRFSAERPEGSISTLTIQRTEQRDSAMYRCASSFRDSLEAFFGQGTRLTVV.

This chain links TRBV11-2 with TRBJ2-3, with D uncertain. Trimming pared 3 bases from V and 1 base from J, leaving 8 bases between. In germline, CDR1 is SGHAT, CDR2 FQNNGV. The CDR3 runs to 14 residues. The CDR3 sequence: CASSFVQGTDTQYF. DNA for the CDR3: TGTGCCAGCAGCTTTGTTCAGGGCACAGATACGCAGTATTTT.